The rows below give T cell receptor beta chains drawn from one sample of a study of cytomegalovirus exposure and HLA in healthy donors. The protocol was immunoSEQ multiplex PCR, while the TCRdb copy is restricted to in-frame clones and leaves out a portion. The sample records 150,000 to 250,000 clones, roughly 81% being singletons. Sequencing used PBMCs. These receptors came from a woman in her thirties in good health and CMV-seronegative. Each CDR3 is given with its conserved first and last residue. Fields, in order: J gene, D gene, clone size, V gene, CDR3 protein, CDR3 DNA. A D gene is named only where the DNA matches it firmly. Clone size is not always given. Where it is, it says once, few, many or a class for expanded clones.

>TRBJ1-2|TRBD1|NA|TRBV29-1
CSVEGTGGAYGYTF
TGCAGCGTGGAGGGGACAGGGGGGGCCTATGGCTACACCTTC
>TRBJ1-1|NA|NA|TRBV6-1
CASSERGTEAFF
TGTGCCAGCAGCGAACGGGGCACTGAAGCTTTCTTT
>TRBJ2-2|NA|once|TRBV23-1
CASSSPGARGTGELFF
TGCGCCAGCAGTAGCCCAGGGGCGCGGGGGACCGGGGAGCTGTTTTTT
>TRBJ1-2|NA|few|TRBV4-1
CASSQAKSNYGYTF
TGCGCCAGCAGCCAAGCTAAGTCTAACTATGGCTACACCTTC
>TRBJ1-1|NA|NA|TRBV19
CASSTLFTLNTEAFF
TGTGCCAGTAGTACCCTTTTCACTTTGAACACTGAAGCTTTCTTT
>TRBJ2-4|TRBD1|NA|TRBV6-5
CASSSGQGWTKNIQYF
TGTGCCAGCAGTTCAGGACAGGGGTGGACCAAAAACATTCAGTACTTC
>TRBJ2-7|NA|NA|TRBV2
CASAYGGEQYF
TGTGCCAGCGCCTATGGGGGGGAGCAGTACTTC
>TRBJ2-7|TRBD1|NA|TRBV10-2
CASMGQGKSYEQYF
TGCGCCAGCATGGGACAGGGGAAGTCCTACGAGCAGTACTTC
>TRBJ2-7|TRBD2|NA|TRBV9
CASGSLPSGSLVRQYF
TGTGCCAGCGGATCCCTGCCTAGCGGATCCTTAGTCAGGCAGTACTTC
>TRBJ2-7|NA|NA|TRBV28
CASSLSGVPSYEQYF
TGTGCCAGCAGTTTATCAGGGGTGCCCTCCTACGAGCAGTACTTC
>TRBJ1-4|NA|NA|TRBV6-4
CASSNDRPSATNEKLFF
TGTGCCAGCAGTAATGACAGACCCTCGGCAACTAATGAAAAACTGTTTTTT
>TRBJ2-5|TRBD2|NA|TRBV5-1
CASSLRWGTSGAKETQYF
TGCGCCAGCAGCCTGCGTTGGGGGACTAGCGGGGCCAAGGAGACCCAGTACTTC
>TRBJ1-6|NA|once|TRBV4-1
CASSPSVRRFGAPLHF
TGCGCCAGCAGCCCCTCGGTGAGGCGGTTCGGGGCACCCCTCCACTTT
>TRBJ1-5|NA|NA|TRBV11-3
CASSLVAREGNQPQHF
TGTGCCAGCAGCTTAGTAGCCAGGGAGGGCAATCAGCCCCAGCATTTT
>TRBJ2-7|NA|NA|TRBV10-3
CAIGGSYEQYF
TGTGCCATCGGGGGCAGCTACGAGCAGTACTTC
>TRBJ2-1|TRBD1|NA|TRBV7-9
CASSPPGGQGRDNEQFF
TGTGCCAGCAGCCCTCCGGGTGGACAGGGACGGGACAATGAGCAGTTCTTC
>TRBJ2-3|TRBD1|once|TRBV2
CASRTGSSTDTQYF
TGTGCCAGCAGGACAGGGTCAAGCACAGATACGCAGTATTTT
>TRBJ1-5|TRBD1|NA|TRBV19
CASSALTGATRPQHF
TGTGCCAGTAGTGCCCTGACAGGGGCCACCCGGCCCCAGCATTTT